This TCR beta chain is drawn from a study of T cells in Graves' hyperthyroidism and ophthalmopathy. Whole-study results and caveats: Most thyroid clonotypes expanded above 0.001 were also detected in blood.

Germline CDR1 ENHRY, CDR2 SYGVKD. Trimming removed 4 bases from V and 5 bases from J; junction bases left unmatched: 7. This CDR3 is 14 amino acids long. Diagnostic decisions used clinical symptoms, serum thyroxine and TRAb, thyroid ultrasound and orbital computed tomography. This clonotype was counted a few times. Its antigen is unknown. Regions amplified from RNA transcripts were the TCR beta CDR3 regions. The TCR CDR3 first-round RT-PCR relied on the HTBI primer set. TCRdb independently ran MiXCR on the multiplex PCR reads; one entry per CDR3 protein. The sample contains 500,000 to 600,000 distinct CDR3 sequences, around 50% of which appear only once.

The rearrangement uses TRBV10-3 and TRBJ2-5, with TRBD1 matching 7 bases. The TCR comes from an adult woman with Graves' disease, either hyperthyroidism or ophthalmopathy (not recorded which). The sequenced sample was peripheral blood or thyroid tissue (not recorded which). The CDR3 here is CAISAKTGVETQYF. CDR3 sequence (DNA): TGTGCCATCAGTGCAAAAACAGGGGTCGAGACCCAGTACTTC.